The next 16 T cell receptor beta chains were all read from a single sample in a study of CD8+ T cells in alopecia areata. Sample treatment: oral pan-JAK inhibitor, 5-10 mg twice daily. As the sequencing template, cDNA was produced by extracting RNA and reverse transcribing it. Sequencing used immunoSEQ multiplex PCR; TCRdb keeps in-frame clones, though not all of them. The table lists about 180,000 clones, around 49% of them singletons. Specimen: CD8+ T cells sorted from blood, collected between weeks 51 and 52, from a patient treated with tofacitinib. Receptors were obtained from a human donor with alopecia areata.

This sequence joins TRBV5-1 and TRBJ1-4; 8 bases are shared with TRBD1. CDR3 length equals 15 residues. Per the germline V gene, CDR1 is SGHRS and CDR2 is YFSETQ. The V segment lost 0 bases and the J segment 7 bases; nucleotides outside the gene matches: 5. CDR3 sequence: CASSLEPGGIEKLFF. The CDR3 nucleotides are TGCGCCAGCAGCTTGGAACCAGGGGGCATTGAAAAACTGTTTTTT.

This clone was counted only a few times. V is TRBV5-6 and J is TRBJ2-7; D is undetermined. CDR3 length: 13 residues. Trimming took off 0 bases at V and 2 bases at J, with 6 bases between the two ends. From germline, CDR1 is SGHDT and CDR2 YYEEEE. CDR3 protein: CASSLGAAYEQYF. DNA for the CDR3: TGTGCCAGCAGCTTGGGGGCCGCCTACGAGCAGTACTTC.

This clone has a handful of counts. The V gene is TRBV7-9, the J gene TRBJ2-1; D is unresolved. Trimming removed 0 bases at V and 5 bases at J, with 11 bases between. The CDR3 extends over 15 amino acids. In germline, CDR1 is SEHNR, CDR2 FQNEAQ (reference sequence). For the CDR3, the DNA is TGTGCCAGCAGCTTAGCGCGTGGGGTCCACAATGAGCAGTTCTTC. This translates into CASSLARGVHNEQFF.

This chain connects TRBV19 to TRBJ1-5; TRBD1 might be the D (5 bases). The CDR3 is made up of 11 amino acids. CDR1 is LNHDA, CDR2 SQIVND, per germline (reference sequence). Here the CDR3 DNA reads TGTGCGAGGGGTCGCAATCAGCCCCAGCATTTT. This translates into CARGRNQPQHF.

As regards this clone: Since a much larger clone is just one base distant, this may be a read error. This chain links TRBV5-6 with TRBJ2-3; D is undetermined. V was clipped by 4 bases and J by 2 bases, with 2 bases between them. The CDR3 extends over 11 amino acids. The germline gives CDR1 SGHDT, CDR2 YYEEEE. This CDR3 reads CASSITDTQYF. The CDR3 DNA follows: TGTGCCAGCAGCATCACAGATACGCAGTATTTT.

The chain is built from TRBV29-1 and TRBJ2-1; no clear D gene. CDR1 is SQVTM and CDR2 is ANQGSEA in the germline V gene. CDR3 size: 10 residues. V lost 7 bases and J 10 bases, leaving 11 bases between the germline ends. The CDR3 nucleotides read TGCAGCGCTACGCTTTTAGAGCAGTTCTTC. Its protein product is CSATLLEQFF.

The genes are TRBV19 and TRBJ2-2; D not certain. Germline lookup yields CDR1 LNHDA and CDR2 SQIVND (reference sequence). This CDR3 is built from 14 residues. V lost 8 bases and J 7 bases, leaving 17 bases between the germline ends. The CDR3 sequence: CASGQTLGIGELFF. CDR3 DNA: TGTGCCAGTGGCCAGACTCTAGGCATCGGGGAGCTGTTTTTT.

The rearrangement links TRBV13 to TRBJ2-7, with TRBD1 matching 8 bases. V was clipped by 2 bases and J by 2 bases; unmatched bases: 5. The germline V gene encodes CDR1 PRHDT and CDR2 FYEKMQ (reference sequence). The CDR3 is 15 residues long. The CDR3 DNA reads TGTGCCAGCAGCTTATCTGGACAGGGCCCCTACGAGCAGTACTTC. Its translation: CASSLSGQGPYEQYF.

The genes are TRBV27 and TRBJ1-4, with D possibly matching TRBD1 (5 bases). CDR1 MNHEY and CDR2 SMNVEV come from the germline V gene (reference sequence). The CDR3 runs 15 residues. The ends were cut back, 5 bases at V and 4 bases at J, with 14 bases in the middle. CDR3 nucleotide sequence: TGTGCCAGCAGTGCTTCCGGGACCGATAATGAAAAACTGTTTTTT. It specifies CASSASGTDNEKLFF.

The chain combines TRBV29-1 with TRBJ1-1; D not certain. Trimming removed 4 bases from V and 6 bases from J, with 6 bases in between. This CDR3 has 10 residues. Germline V lookup: CDR1 SQVTM, CDR2 ANQGSEA. The CDR3 nucleotides are TGCAGCGTTGCCGTTGCTGAAGCTTTCTTT. Translating it yields CSVAVAEAFF.

The table lists this clone with a few counts. The chain has TRBV19 and TRBJ2-7; no definite D call. This CDR3 region has 15 residues. Trimming cost V 5 bases and J 1 base, with 15 bases left between them. Germline CDR1 and CDR2: LNHDA and SQIVND (reference sequence). For the CDR3, the DNA is TGTGCCAGTAGTGGAAGGACCGATTCGTCCTACGAGCAGTACTTC. Amino acids: CASSGRTDSSYEQYF.

In DNA form, the CDR3 reads TGTGCCAGCAGCACCGCGACAGGGTTGGGGACTGAAGCTTTCTTT. Translation: CASSTATGLGTEAFF. The V and J genes are TRBV5-4 and TRBJ1-1; TRBD1 matches 7 bases. Losses at the gene ends were 4 bases for V and 5 bases for J; bases not matched to a gene: 11. The germline gives CDR1 SGHNT, CDR2 YYREEE (reference sequence). There are 15 residues in the CDR3.

This clone was counted a few times. This chain joins TRBV29-1 and TRBJ2-7; no definite D call. This CDR3 has 14 residues. V was clipped by 2 bases and J by 0 bases, with 11 bases between them. The germline V gene has CDR1 SQVTM and CDR2 ANQGSEA. As DNA, the CDR3 is TGCAGCGTTGAAAATGTCTCCGACTCCTACGAGCAGTACTTC. It yields the protein CSVENVSDSYEQYF.

The rearrangement links TRBV11-2 to TRBJ2-2, with 7 bases that match TRBD2. The CDR3 runs 14 residues. Per germline, CDR1 SGHAT and CDR2 FQNNGV. J was trimmed by 7 bases and V by 6 bases; bases with no gene match: 8. This chain's CDR3 is CASRLGRADGELFF. The CDR3 bases are TGTGCCAGCAGACTAGGGAGGGCGGACGGGGAGCTGTTTTTT.

The chain combines TRBV7-9 with TRBJ1-5; D possibly corresponds to TRBD1 (6 bases). This CDR3 comprises 16 residues. V gave up 5 bases and J gave up 4 bases, with 18 bases separating them. Germline lookup yields CDR1 SEHNR and CDR2 FQNEAQ (reference sequence). Written as DNA, the CDR3 is TGTGCCAGCAGCAAGGACAGTCAGGGGTGGAATCAGCCCCAGCATTTT. Its protein is CASSKDSQGWNQPQHF.

The V call is TRBV11-2, the J call TRBJ2-7, with unresolved D. The CDR3 sequence is 11 residues long. V was clipped by 2 bases and J by 2 bases, with 1 base between them. CDR1 is SGHAT, CDR2 FQNNGV, per germline. The CDR3 is CASSLPYEQYF. CDR3 in DNA: TGTGCCAGCAGCTTACCCTACGAGCAGTACTTC. The complete variable domain, with remaining parts taken from reference TRBV11-2 and TRBJ2-7, reads EAGVAQSPRYKIIEKRQSVAFWCNPISGHATLYWYQQILGQGPKLLIQFQNNGVVDDSQLPKDRFSAERLKGVDSTLKIQPAKLEDSAVYLCASSLPYEQYFGPGTRLTVT.